The clone carrying this T cell receptor (beta chain) occurred a few times. As yet, its antigen is unknown. This CDR3 has 14 amino acids. Germline trimming cut 2 bases from V and 3 bases from J; bases unmatched to any gene: 3. Germline V lookup: CDR1 ENHRY, CDR2 SYGVKD. The data are from a study of T-cell reconstitution after alpha-beta-depleted transplantation in children. General observations from the study: T cells produced anew were the main source of T-cell counts and diversity one year after transplant. Several hundred graft clones that had expanded were reportedly the source of alpha-beta T cells about two months after transplant.

The authors prepared the TCRbeta library with unique molecular identifiers. TCRdb passed the PCR reads through MiXCR, listing each CDR3 protein once. The data show 670,000 or so distinct CDR3 sequences, about 12% seen once. This receptor was taken from a girl aged 2-10 years with congenital amegakaryocytic thrombocytopenia, due to receive a stem cell transplant. This specimen was PBMCs, taken before TCRalphabeta/CD19-depleted stem cell transplant. The chain combines TRBV10-3 with TRBJ2-7; TRBD2 matches 8 bases. In DNA form, the CDR3 reads TGTGCCATCAGTGAGCTGGCGGGAGGCTACGAGCAGTACTTC. This codes for CAISELAGGYEQYF.